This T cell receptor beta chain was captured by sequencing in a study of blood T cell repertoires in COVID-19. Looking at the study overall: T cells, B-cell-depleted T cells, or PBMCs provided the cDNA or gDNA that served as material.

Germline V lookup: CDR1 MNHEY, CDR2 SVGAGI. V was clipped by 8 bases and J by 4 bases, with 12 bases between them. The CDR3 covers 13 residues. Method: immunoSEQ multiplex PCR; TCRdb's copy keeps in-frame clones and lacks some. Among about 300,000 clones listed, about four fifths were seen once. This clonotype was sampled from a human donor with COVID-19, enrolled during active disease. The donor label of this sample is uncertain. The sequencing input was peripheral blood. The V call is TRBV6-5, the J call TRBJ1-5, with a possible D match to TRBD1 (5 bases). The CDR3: CASGAEMNQPQHF. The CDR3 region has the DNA TGTGCCAGCGGGGCAGAAATGAATCAGCCCCAGCATTTT.